This TCR beta chain is drawn from a study of regulatory T cells in long-lasting Graves disease (dated by TCRdb to the early 2020s). Regarding the complete study: Persistent Graves' disease was defined as antithyroid drug treatment for over 5 years with persistently positive TSH receptor autoantibodies. Peripheral blood TCR sequencing and RNA sequencing compared persistent Graves' disease patients with newly diagnosed Graves' disease patients. The study was registered as a clinical trial and conducted in China. TCR sequencing covered approximately 13 persistent and 20 or so newly diagnosed Graves' disease patients, around 35 samples in total. On average, persistent Graves' disease patients in the clinical cohort had been on antithyroid drugs for approximately ten years.

The method was multiplex PCR. The sequencer was an Illumina HiSeq 4000. iRepertoire HTBI primers and Arm-PCR amplification of CDR3 regions were used to construct TCR beta libraries. Before sequencing, the PCR products underwent gel purification. Turning to the authors' computational methods: Across samples, around 58 TRBV and roughly 13 TRBJ segments were identified and used for gene usage analysis of CDR3 amino acid clonotypes. COPE and FqMerger were used to merge the filtered high-quality paired reads into contigs. BLAST was used to align contigs to IMGT TRBV, TRBD and TRBJ reference genes, and CDR3 was defined according to IMGT. Any clonotype with a frequency above 0.1% was counted as a highly expanded clone. Repertoire diversity was measured by Shannon entropy, and V-J evenness by the Gini coefficient. A clonotype was considered public if more than one individual shared it. In-frame beta chains were kept once TCRdb had trimmed the public reads at Q25 with fastp and called clones with MiXCR. CDR3 protein duplicates are merged, each entry listing the most common genes and DNA. TCRdb's processing, not the study's, gives the V and J calls here. This sample holds hundreds of thousands of distinct CDR3 sequences; 21% were observed only once. The top ten clonotypes cover 13% to 15% of the sample.

Taken with the paper, the label for time point translates to: persistent/refractory GD, antithyroid drugs over 5 years with positive TRAb. RNA was extracted from PBMCs in TRIzol for both TCR sequencing and RNA sequencing. The diagnosis of Graves' disease was made according to American Thyroid Association guidelines. Patients for the study were recruited at an endocrinology department in Xi'an, China. Each patient gave 7 to 9.5 milliliters of peripheral blood, collected in an EDTA anticoagulant tube. Ficoll Paque Plus density gradient separation was used to isolate PBMCs, and no additional T cell sorting was done. An Agilent 2100 Bioanalyzer and agarose gel were used to assess RNA quality, and a NanoDrop 2000 was used to measure RNA concentration. A note on this clonotype: The antigen it recognizes is unknown. The sample holds no much larger clone one base away, and base qualities are not on file.

The CDR3 contains 15 residues, cysteine and phenylalanine counted. Just the 45-base CDR3 DNA is kept, in frame starting at base 1. A distance of 14 bases separates the germline ends of V and J, which lose 3 bases and 3 bases respectively. From the germline V gene, CDR1 is MGHRA and CDR2 is YSYEKL. Broader findings and caveats from the paper: The authors acknowledged the small sample size as a limitation that may reduce accuracy. Patients with persistent disease shared more public clonotypes (fewer than 3,000) than newly diagnosed patients did (966). Preferential use of TRBV28, TRBJ1-2 and TRBJ2-5 was observed in persistent disease, whereas TRBV20-1 and TRBJ2-1 were favored in newly diagnosed disease. Compared with newly diagnosed patients, persistent Graves' disease patients had lower TCR Shannon entropy and fewer highly expanded clones, which suggests clonal expansion. Only the TCR beta chain was sequenced and analyzed. Because the primary lesion, thyroid tissue, could not be accessed, the study looked at peripheral blood alone.

Sample: peripheral blood mononuclear cells (PBMCs), taken when the disease was refractory, from a patient treated with antithyroid drugs. This clonotype was sampled from a female donor with Graves disease. The rearranged segments are TRBV4-1 and TRBJ1-1; the D gene cannot be resolved reliably. The DNA sequence follows: TGCGCCAGCAGCCAGTCAGTTGGGGTTCACACTGAAGCTTTCTTT. Its translation reads: CASSQSVGVHTEAFF.